The present TCR beta chain was sequenced within a study of vaccination and CD4 T cells after COVID-19. The germline CDR1 and CDR2 sequences are DFQATT and SNEGSKA (reference sequence). This CDR3 spans 16 amino acids. Trimming at V came to 2 bases and at J to 1 base, leaving 9 bases not matched to a gene. Treatment given: roughly 10-day PBMC culture with coronavirus spike peptide pools or control peptides (ViraFEST assay). A few counts support this clonotype. The target antigen is unknown. The study sequenced cultured CD4+ T cell DNA using the Oncomine TCR Beta short-read assay. Each CDR3 protein is one row after TCRdb ran MiXCR on the PCR reads. This sample has about 15,000 distinct CDR3 sequences, with around a third found just once.

The TCR sequence derives from a human donor who had recovered from COVID-19. The sample consisted of CD4+ T cells from blood, cultured in vitro, taken after SARS-CoV-2 vaccination. The V gene is TRBV20-1, the J gene TRBJ2-3; 7 bases match TRBD2. CDR3 nucleotide sequence: TGCAGTGCTAGAAGGACTAGTGGTAGTGGCACAGATACGCAGTATTTT. Translating it yields CSARRTSGSGTDTQYF.